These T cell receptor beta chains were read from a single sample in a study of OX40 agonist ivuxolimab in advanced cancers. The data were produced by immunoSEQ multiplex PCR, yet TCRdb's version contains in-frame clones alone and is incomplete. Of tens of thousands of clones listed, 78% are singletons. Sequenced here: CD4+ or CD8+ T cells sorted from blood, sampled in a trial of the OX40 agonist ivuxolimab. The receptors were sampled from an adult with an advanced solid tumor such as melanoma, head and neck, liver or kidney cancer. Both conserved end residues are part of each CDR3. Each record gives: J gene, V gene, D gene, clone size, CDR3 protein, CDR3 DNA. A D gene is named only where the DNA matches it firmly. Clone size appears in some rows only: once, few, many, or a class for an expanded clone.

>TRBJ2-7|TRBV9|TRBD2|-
CASSVTGLAIEQYF
TGTGCCAGCAGCGTTACGGGACTAGCGATCGAGCAGTACTTC
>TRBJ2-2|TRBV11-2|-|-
CASSLGLDRPGELFF
TGTGCCAGCAGCTTAGGGCTCGATCGTCCCGGGGAGCTGTTTTTT
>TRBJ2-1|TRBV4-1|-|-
CASSQDRVVGGEQFF
TGCGCCAGCAGCCAAGATCGGGTAGTTGGGGGTGAGCAGTTCTTC
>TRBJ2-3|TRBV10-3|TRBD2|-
CAISERRGDTDTQYF
TGTGCCATCAGTGAGCGGCGGGGGGACACAGATACGCAGTATTTT
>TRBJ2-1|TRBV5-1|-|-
CASSLVGGMSYNEQFF
TGCGCCAGCAGCTTGGTTGGCGGGATGTCCTACAATGAGCAGTTCTTC
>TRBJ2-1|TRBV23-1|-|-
CARTGTQSYNEQFF
TGCGCTAGAACCGGGACTCAAAGCTACAATGAGCAGTTCTTC
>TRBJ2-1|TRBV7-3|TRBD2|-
CASSSTGGYNEQFF
TGTGCCAGCAGCTCAACGGGGGGTTACAATGAGCAGTTCTTC
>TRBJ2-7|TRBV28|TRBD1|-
CASSRQGPLGWGEQYF
TGTGCCAGCAGCAGACAGGGGCCGCTGGGCTGGGGGGAGCAGTACTTC
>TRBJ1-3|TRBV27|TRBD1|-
CASSLGTGGAGNTIYF
TGTGCCAGCAGCCTAGGGACAGGGGGCGCTGGAAACACCATATATTTT
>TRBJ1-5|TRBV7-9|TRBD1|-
CASSLARTGQGNQPQHF
TGTGCCAGCAGCTTAGCTCGAACCGGACAGGGCAATCAGCCCCAGCATTTT
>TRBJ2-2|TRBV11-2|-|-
CASSLWAGELFF
TGTGCCAGCAGCTTGTGGGCCGGGGAGCTGTTTTTT
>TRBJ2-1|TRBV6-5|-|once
CASSYSASSYNEQFF
TGTGCCAGCAGTTACTCAGCCAGCTCCTACAATGAGCAGTTCTTC
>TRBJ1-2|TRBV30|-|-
CAWGETAGTF
TGTGCCTGGGGTGAAACAGCCGGCACCTTC
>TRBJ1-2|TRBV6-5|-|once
CASSYSMSGSDGYTF
TGTGCCAGCAGTTACTCGATGTCAGGGTCGGATGGCTACACCTTC
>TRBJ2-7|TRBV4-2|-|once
CASSPRGRDYEQYF
TGTGCCAGCAGCCCCCGGGGCAGGGACTACGAGCAGTACTTC
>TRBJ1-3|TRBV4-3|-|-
CASSQNGAGAGNTIYF
TGCGCCAGCAGCCAGAACGGAGCGGGGGCCGGAAACACCATATATTTT
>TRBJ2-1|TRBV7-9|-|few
CASSSRGGVGPSYNEQFF
TGTGCCAGCAGCTCCCGGGGCGGGGTAGGGCCTTCCTACAATGAGCAGTTCTTC
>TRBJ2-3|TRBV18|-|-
CASSPQGTTDTQYF
TGTGCCAGCTCACCCCAGGGCACCACAGATACGCAGTATTTT
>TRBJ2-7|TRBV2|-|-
CASSEEAPSEQYF
TGTGCCAGCAGTGAAGAGGCCCCCTCCGAGCAGTACTTC
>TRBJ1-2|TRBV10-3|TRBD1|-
CAISADRTGYTF
TGTGCCATCAGTGCGGACAGGACCGGCTACACCTTC
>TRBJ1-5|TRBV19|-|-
CASSKIGGPNNQPQHF
TGTGCCAGTAGTAAGATCGGGGGGCCTAACAATCAGCCCCAGCATTTT
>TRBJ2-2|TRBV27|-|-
CASSFQGTGELFF
TGTGCCAGCAGTTTTCAGGGGACCGGGGAGCTGTTTTTT
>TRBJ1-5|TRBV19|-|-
CASTAGLQSAQHF
TGTGCCAGTACAGCGGGGCTCCAGAGTGCCCAGCATTTT
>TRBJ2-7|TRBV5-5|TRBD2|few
CASSPRTSGRYEQYF
TGTGCCAGCAGCCCTAGGACTAGCGGGAGATACGAGCAGTACTTC
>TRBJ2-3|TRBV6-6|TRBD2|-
CASSFASGGTDTQYF
TGTGCCAGCAGTTTCGCTAGCGGGGGCACAGATACGCAGTATTTT
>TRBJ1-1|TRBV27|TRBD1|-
CASSRTGTIANTEAFF
TGTGCCAGTTCTCGGACAGGGACCATAGCGAACACTGAAGCTTTCTTT
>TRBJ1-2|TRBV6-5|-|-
CASSYGGRVDYGYTF
TGTGCCAGCAGTTACGGAGGCAGGGTGGACTATGGCTACACCTTC
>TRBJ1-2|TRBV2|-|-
CASIEGYRDIRWYGYTF
TGTGCCAGCATCGAGGGGTACCGGGACATCAGGTGGTATGGCTACACCTTC
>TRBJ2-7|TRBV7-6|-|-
CASSLEGLRGPTYEQYF
TGTGCCAGCAGCTTAGAGGGGCTGCGGGGGCCTACCTACGAGCAGTACTTC
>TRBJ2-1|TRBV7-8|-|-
CASSWGGGQISDEQFF
TGTGCCAGCAGCTGGGGAGGGGGGCAGATAAGCGATGAGCAGTTCTTC
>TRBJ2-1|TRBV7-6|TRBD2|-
CASSSRTSGIGNEQFF
TGTGCCAGCAGCTCCCGAACTAGCGGGATCGGGAATGAGCAGTTCTTC
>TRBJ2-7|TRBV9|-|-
CASSPQQGTYEQYF
TGTGCCAGCAGCCCCCAACAGGGAACCTACGAGCAGTACTTC
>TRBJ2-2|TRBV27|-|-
CASSTDQFRGELFF
TGTGCCAGCAGTACAGACCAGTTTCGGGGGGAGCTGTTTTTT
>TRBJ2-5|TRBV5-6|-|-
CASSQKPTGIQETQYF
TGTGCCAGCAGCCAGAAACCGACGGGCATACAAGAGACCCAGTACTTC
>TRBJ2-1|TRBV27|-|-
CASSLFGSSYNEQFF
TGTGCCAGCAGTTTGTTCGGGAGTTCCTACAATGAGCAGTTCTTC
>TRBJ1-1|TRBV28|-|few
CASSLVNTEAFF
TGTGCCAGCAGTTTGGTGAACACTGAAGCTTTCTTT
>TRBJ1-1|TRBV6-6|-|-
CASNPGLEAFF
TGTGCCAGCAACCCGGGACTTGAAGCTTTCTTT
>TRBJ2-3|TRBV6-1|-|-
CASSEAGPPNTDTQYF
TGTGCCAGCAGTGAAGCGGGTCCGCCAAACACAGATACGCAGTATTTT
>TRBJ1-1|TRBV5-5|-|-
CASRLTGNTEAFF
TGTGCCAGCAGATTGACAGGGAACACTGAAGCTTTCTTT
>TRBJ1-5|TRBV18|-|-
CASSPQSQGNQPQHF
TGTGCCAGCTCACCACAGTCCCAGGGGAATCAGCCCCAGCATTTT
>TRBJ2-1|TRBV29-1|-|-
CSPTATRLYNEQFF
TGCAGCCCCACTGCTACTCGGTTATACAATGAGCAGTTCTTC
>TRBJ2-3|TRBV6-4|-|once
CASSEEFSIVSDTQYF
TGTGCCAGCAGTGAGGAATTCAGCATTGTGTCAGATACGCAGTATTTT
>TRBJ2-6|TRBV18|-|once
CASSRGSGANVLTF
TGTGCCAGCTCACGGGGATCTGGGGCCAACGTCCTGACTTTC
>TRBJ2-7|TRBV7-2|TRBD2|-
CASSLGGRLANYEQYF
TGTGCCAGCAGCTTAGGGGGGAGACTAGCGAACTACGAGCAGTACTTC
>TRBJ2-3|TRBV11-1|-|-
CASSSGRFTDTQYF
TGTGCCAGCAGCTCCGGAAGGTTCACAGATACGCAGTATTTT
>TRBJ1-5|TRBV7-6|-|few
CASSLGAGDQPQHF
TGTGCCAGCAGCTTAGGGGCAGGGGATCAGCCCCAGCATTTT
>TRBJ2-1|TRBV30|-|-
CAWSPGTLGRNEQFF
TGTGCCTGGAGTCCCGGGACTCTAGGGAGGAATGAGCAGTTCTTC
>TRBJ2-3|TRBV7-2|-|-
CASSLYGSTDTQYF
TGTGCCAGCAGCTTATATGGCAGCACAGATACGCAGTATTTT
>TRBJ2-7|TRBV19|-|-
CASSIAASYEQYF
TGTGCCAGTAGTATTGCGGCGTCCTACGAGCAGTACTTC
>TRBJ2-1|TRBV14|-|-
CASSQLGLGAYNEQFF
TGTGCCAGCAGCCAATTAGGGCTAGGGGCCTACAATGAGCAGTTCTTC
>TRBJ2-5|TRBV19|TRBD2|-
CASSKSGGPGETQYF
TGTGCCAGTAGTAAAAGCGGGGGGCCGGGGGAGACCCAGTACTTC